The clone carrying this T cell receptor (beta chain) was observed a handful of times. The record originates from a study of blood T cells in healthy people across ages. The CDR3 consists of 14 residues. J lost 7 bases, V lost 7 bases, and 8 bases had no gene match. Through a sample-barcoded 5' primer and a J-beta primer mix, a second PCR was run for about 6 to 11 cycles. In TCRdb, the 5' RACE reads were re-called with MiXCR into one record per CDR3 protein. Of approximately 800,000 distinct CDR3 sequences in the sample, roughly 25% were seen once. These data are also associated with another study on T cells of mothers and their children.

Sequencing was done on a sample of blood. The V and J genes are TRBV12-3 or TRBV12-4 and TRBJ2-4; the match to TRBD1 covers 9 bases. The clonotype was recovered from a boy younger than 18 in good health. The chain's CDR3 is CASTLPGQGNIQYF. For the CDR3, the DNA is TGTGCCAGCACCCTACCAGGACAGGGGAACATTCAGTACTTC.